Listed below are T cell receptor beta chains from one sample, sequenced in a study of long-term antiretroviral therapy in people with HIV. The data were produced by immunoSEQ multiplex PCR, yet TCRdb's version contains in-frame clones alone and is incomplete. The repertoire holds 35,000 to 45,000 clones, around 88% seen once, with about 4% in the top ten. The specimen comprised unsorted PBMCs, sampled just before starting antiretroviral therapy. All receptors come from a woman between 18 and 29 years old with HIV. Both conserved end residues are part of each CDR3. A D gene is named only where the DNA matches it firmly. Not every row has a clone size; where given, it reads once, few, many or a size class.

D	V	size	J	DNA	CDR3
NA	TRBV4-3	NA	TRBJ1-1	TGCGCCAGCAGCCAAGTGTGGGGGACTGAAGCTTTCTTT	CASSQVWGTEAFF
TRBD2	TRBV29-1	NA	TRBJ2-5	TGCAGCGTTGCTCGACTAGCGGATATCCAAGAGACCCAGTACTTC	CSVARLADIQETQYF
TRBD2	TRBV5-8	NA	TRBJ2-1	TGTGCCAGCAGCTTGGCCGGGACTAGCGTCTACAATGAGCAGTTCTTC	CASSLAGTSVYNEQFF
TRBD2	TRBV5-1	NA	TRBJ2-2	TGCGCCAGCAACTTAGGGACTAGAGAGAACACCGGGGAGCTGTTTTTT	CASNLGTRENTGELFF
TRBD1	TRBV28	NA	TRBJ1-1	TGTGCCAGCAGTTTTCAGGGGGCGGTTGACACTGAAGCTTTCTTT	CASSFQGAVDTEAFF
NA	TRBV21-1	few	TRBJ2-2	TGTGCCAGCAGCAAAGGGGGACAGCGGGATCGAATTCGACCCGGGGAGCTGTTTTTT	CASSKGGQRDRIRPGELFF
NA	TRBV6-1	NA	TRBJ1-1	TGTGCCAGCCGTTTAGGGCCGGGAGTCACTGAAGCTTTCTTT	CASRLGPGVTEAFF
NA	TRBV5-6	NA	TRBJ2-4	TGTGCCAGCAGCCCCCCGCTGGGGGCCAAAAACATTCAGTACTTC	CASSPPLGAKNIQYF
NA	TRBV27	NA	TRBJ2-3	TGTGCCAGCAGTTTAGGACTCGCAGATACGCAGTATTTT	CASSLGLADTQYF
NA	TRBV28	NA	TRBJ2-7	TGTGCCAGCAGGGGGGGAACGCGGCAAGCCTACGAGCAGTACTTC	CASRGGTRQAYEQYF
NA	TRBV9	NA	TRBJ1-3	TGTGCCAGCAGCGTAGATGGAAACACCATATATTTT	CASSVDGNTIYF
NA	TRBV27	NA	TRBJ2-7	TGTGCCAGCAGTCCCGATACTAGGAAGGTGGGCGAGCAGTACTTC	CASSPDTRKVGEQYF
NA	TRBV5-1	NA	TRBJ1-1	TGCGCCAGCAGCTCCAGTCTTACGGACGGACTAATGAACACTGAAGCTTTCTTT	CASSSSLTDGLMNTEAFF
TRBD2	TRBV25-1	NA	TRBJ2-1	TGTGCCAGCCGCTTAGCGGGAGGGCTCTACAATGAGCAGTTCTTC	CASRLAGGLYNEQFF
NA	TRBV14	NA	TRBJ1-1	TGTGCCAGCAGCTACGACAGGAACACTGAAGCTTTCTTT	CASSYDRNTEAFF
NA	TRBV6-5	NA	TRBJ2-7	TGTGCCAGCAGTTACAATTCGGGGCCGGAGCAGTACTTC	CASSYNSGPEQYF
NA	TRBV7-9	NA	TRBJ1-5	TGTGCCAGCAGCCCCATTATTGCGGACCAGCATTTT	CASSPIIADQHF
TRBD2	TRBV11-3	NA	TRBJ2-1	TGTGCCAGCAGCTTAGCTCTAGCGGGAGGGCCTGATGAGCAGTTCTTC	CASSLALAGGPDEQFF
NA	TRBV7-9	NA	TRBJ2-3	TGTGCCAGCAGCTTAGGGGGCGGGAACACAGATACGCAGTATTTT	CASSLGGGNTDTQYF
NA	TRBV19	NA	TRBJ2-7	TGTGCCAGTAGGCGTGGGACTTCCGACCGCGTCGAGCAGTACTTC	CASRRGTSDRVEQYF
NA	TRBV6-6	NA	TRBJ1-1	TGTGCCAGCACCCCTATTGGCAGCACTGAAGCTTTCTTT	CASTPIGSTEAFF
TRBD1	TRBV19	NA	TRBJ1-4	TGTGCCAGCGCCAGGGGGCAAGATGAAAAACTGTTTTTT	CASARGQDEKLFF
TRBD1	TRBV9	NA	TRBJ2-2	TGTGCCAGCAGCGACAGGGGATCGAACACCGGGGAGCTGTTTTTT	CASSDRGSNTGELFF
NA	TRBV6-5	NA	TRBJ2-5	TGTGCCAGCAGTTACTCGTCCCCAGGTACTACCCAGTACTTC	CASSYSSPGTTQYF
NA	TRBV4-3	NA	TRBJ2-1	TGCGCCAGCAGCCAAGGCCCCAGCGGGTGGGGGAATGAGCAGTTCTTC	CASSQGPSGWGNEQFF
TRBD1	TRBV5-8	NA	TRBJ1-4	TGTGCCAGCAGCTTGGAGGACAGGTTTCAAAAACTGTTTTTT	CASSLEDRFQKLFF
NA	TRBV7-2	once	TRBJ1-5	TGTGCCAGCAGCTTAGCGGACCCCCAGCCCCAGCATTTT	CASSLADPQPQHF
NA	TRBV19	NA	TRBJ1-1	TGTGCCAGTAGTATAGATCTGGGCCCTGAAGCTTTCTTT	CASSIDLGPEAFF
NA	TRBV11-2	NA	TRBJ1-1	TGTGCCAGCCACCCCGACAGTACAACGAACACTGAAGCTTTCTTT	CASHPDSTTNTEAFF
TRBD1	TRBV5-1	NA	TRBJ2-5	TGCGCCAGCAGCATCGGACAGGGGGCAGAGACCCAGTACTTC	CASSIGQGAETQYF
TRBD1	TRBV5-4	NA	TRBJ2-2	TGTGCCAGCAGCTTGGGCGGACAGGGGGTTCGGGGGGAGCTGTTTTTT	CASSLGGQGVRGELFF
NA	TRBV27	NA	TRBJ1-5	TGTGCCACCCGACTACCCGATGCGGCTCAGCCCCAGCATTTT	CATRLPDAAQPQHF
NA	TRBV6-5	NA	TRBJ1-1	TGTGCCAGCAGTCCTGTACCAGTGATTACTGAAGCTTTCTTT	CASSPVPVITEAFF
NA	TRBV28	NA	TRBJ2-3	TGTGCCAGCAGTTTACCGGGATTTGGTTGGGATACGCAGTATTTT	CASSLPGFGWDTQYF
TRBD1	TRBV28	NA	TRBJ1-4	TGTGCCAGCCACCGGGACAGGGTGATTAGGGGGAATGAAAAACTGTTTTTT	CASHRDRVIRGNEKLFF
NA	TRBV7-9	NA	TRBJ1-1	TGTGCCAGCAGCCTAAGAATCTCCCCGGGCACTGAAGCTTTCTTT	CASSLRISPGTEAFF
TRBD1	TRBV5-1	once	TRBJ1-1	TGCGCCAGCAGCTGGGGACAGGGGAACACTGAAGCTTTCTTT	CASSWGQGNTEAFF
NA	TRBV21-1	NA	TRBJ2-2	TGTGCCAGCAGCGGCAAGAACACCGGGGAGCTGTTTTTT	CASSGKNTGELFF
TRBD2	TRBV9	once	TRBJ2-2	TGTGCCAGCAGCCTTAGGACTAGCGGGAGTATCGGGGAGCTGTTTTTT	CASSLRTSGSIGELFF
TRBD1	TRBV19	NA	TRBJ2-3	TGTGCCAGTAGTCCTTCCTCACGACAGGGGAGTGCAGATACGCAGTATTTT	CASSPSSRQGSADTQYF
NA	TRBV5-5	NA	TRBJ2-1	TGTGCCAGCAGCTTGGTGAGTTTATACCTAAACAATGAGCAGTTCTTC	CASSLVSLYLNNEQFF
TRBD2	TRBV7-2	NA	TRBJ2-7	TGTGCCAGCAGCTTAGTCGGGGCGGGAGTAGCCTACGAGCAGTACTTC	CASSLVGAGVAYEQYF
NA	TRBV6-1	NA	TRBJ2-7	TGTGCCAGCAGTAAACCATCCTACGAGCAGTACTTC	CASSKPSYEQYF
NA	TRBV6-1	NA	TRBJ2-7	TGTGCCAGCACTCCGACAGAGCTCTCCTACGAGCAGTACTTC	CASTPTELSYEQYF
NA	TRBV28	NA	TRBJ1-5	TGTGCCAGCAGTTTCATCGGCAGTTTGTGGGGCAATCAGCCCCAGCATTTT	CASSFIGSLWGNQPQHF
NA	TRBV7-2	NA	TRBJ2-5	TGTGCCAGCAGCGGCCAAGTAGGGGAGACCCAGTACTTC	CASSGQVGETQYF
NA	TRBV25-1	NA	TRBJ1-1	TGTGCCAGCGTGGGGAGGACCCGGGGCACTGAAGCTTTCTTT	CASVGRTRGTEAFF
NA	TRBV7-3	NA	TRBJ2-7	TGTGCCAGCAGCTTATGCGAGCAGTACTTC	CASSLCEQYF
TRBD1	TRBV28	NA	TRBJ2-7	TGTGCCAGCAGTTTGGTTAAGGGACAGGGTTACGAGCAGTACTTC	CASSLVKGQGYEQYF